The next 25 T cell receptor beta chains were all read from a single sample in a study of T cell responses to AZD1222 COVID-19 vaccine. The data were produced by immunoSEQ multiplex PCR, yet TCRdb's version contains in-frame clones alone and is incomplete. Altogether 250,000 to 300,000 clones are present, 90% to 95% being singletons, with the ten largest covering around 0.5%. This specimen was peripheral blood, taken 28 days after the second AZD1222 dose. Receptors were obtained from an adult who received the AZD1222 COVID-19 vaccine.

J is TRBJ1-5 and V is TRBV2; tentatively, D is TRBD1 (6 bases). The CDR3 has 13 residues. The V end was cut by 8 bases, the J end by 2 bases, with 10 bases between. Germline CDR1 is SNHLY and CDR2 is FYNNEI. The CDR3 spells CASGGGGNQPQHF. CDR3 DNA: TGTGCCAGCGGGGGCGGTGGCAATCAGCCCCAGCATTTT.

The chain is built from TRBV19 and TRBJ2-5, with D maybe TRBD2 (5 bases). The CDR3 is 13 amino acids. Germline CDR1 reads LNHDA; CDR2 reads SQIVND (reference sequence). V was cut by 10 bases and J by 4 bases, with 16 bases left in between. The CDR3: CATRLASTETQYF. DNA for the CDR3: TGTGCCACCCGGCTAGCTAGCACAGAGACCCAGTACTTC.

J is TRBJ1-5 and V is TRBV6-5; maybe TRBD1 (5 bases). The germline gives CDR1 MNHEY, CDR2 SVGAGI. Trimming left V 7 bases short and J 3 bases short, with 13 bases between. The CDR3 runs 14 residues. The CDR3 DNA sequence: TGTGCCAGCACCCGGGGGGGGAACAATCAGCCCCAGCATTTT. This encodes CASTRGGNNQPQHF.

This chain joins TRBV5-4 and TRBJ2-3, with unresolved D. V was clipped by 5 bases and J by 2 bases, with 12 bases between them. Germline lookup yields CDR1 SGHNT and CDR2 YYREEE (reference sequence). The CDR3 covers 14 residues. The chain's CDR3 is CASSTRQVTDTQYF. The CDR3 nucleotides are TGTGCCAGCAGTACTCGACAAGTCACAGATACGCAGTATTTT.

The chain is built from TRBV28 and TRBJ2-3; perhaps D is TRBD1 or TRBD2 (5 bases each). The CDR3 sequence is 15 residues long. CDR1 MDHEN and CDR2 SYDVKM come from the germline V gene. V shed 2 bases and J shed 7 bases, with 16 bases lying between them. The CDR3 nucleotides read TGTGCCAGCAGTTTACCGGGACCAGGAAAGTATACGCAGTATTTT. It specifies CASSLPGPGKYTQYF.

CDR3 amino acids: CASSPSGGDADTQYF. The CDR3 bases are TGTGCCAGCAGCCCCAGCGGGGGCGATGCAGATACGCAGTATTTT. The chain recombines TRBV7-3 with TRBJ2-3, with 8 bases fitting TRBD2. The CDR3 loop spans 15 amino acids. The germline V gene has CDR1 SGHTA and CDR2 FQGTGA. Trimming at V came to 5 bases and at J to 4 bases, leaving 8 bases not matched to a gene.

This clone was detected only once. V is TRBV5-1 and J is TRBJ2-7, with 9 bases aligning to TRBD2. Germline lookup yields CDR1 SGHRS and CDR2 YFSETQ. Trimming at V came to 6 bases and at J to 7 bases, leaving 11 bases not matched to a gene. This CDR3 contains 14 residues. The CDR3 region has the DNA TGCGCCAGCACCGTGACAGCGGGGGGTACGGAGCAGTACTTC. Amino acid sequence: CASTVTAGGTEQYF.

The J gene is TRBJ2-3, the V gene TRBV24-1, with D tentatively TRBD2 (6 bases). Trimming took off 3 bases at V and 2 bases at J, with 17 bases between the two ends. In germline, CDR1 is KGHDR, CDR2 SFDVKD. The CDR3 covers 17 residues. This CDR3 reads CATSDPGLTGSTDTQYF. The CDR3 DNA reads TGTGCCACCAGTGATCCCGGACTAACGGGTTCCACAGATACGCAGTATTTT.

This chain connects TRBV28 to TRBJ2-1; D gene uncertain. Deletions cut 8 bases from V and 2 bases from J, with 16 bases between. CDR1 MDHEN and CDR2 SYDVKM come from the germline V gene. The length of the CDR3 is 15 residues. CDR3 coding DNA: TGTGCCAGCGCCGAGTACGGGTATACCTACAATGAGCAGTTCTTC. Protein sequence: CASAEYGYTYNEQFF.

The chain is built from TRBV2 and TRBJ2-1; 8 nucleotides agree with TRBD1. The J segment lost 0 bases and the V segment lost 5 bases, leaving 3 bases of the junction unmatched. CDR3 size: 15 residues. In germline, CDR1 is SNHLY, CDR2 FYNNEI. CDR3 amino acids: CASSTGGSSYNEQFF. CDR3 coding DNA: TGTGCCAGCAGTACAGGGGGGAGCTCCTACAATGAGCAGTTCTTC.

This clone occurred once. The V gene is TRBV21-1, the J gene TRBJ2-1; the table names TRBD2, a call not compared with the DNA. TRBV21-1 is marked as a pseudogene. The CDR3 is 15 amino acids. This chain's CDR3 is CASKSGTSGYNEQFF. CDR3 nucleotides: TGTGCCAGCAAATCGGGGACTAGCGGGTACAATGAGCAGTTCTTC.

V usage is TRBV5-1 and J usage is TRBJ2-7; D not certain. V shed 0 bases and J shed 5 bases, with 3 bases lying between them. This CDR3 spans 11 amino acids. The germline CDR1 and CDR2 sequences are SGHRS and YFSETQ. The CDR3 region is CASSLEHEQYF. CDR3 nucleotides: TGCGCCAGCAGCTTGGAGCACGAGCAGTACTTC. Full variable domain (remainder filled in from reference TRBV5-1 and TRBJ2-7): KAGVTQTPRYLIKTRGQQVTLSCSPISGHRSVSWYQQTPGQGLQFLFEYFSETQRNKGNFPGRFSGRQFSNSRSEMNVSTLELGDSALYLCASSLEHEQYFGPGTRLTVT.

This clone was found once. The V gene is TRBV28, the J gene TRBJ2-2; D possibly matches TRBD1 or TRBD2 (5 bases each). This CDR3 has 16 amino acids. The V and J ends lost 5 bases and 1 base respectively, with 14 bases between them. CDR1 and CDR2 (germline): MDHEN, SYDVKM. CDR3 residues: CASSLSGLGNTGELFF. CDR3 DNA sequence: TGTGCCAGCAGTCTCTCGGGGCTAGGGAACACCGGGGAGCTGTTTTTT.

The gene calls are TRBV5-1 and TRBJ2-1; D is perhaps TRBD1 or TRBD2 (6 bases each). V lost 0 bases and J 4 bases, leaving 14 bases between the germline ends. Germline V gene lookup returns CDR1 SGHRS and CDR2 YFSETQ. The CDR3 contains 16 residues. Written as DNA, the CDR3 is TGCGCCAGCAGCTTGGGTGGGGGGCGCTTTTACAATGAGCAGTTCTTC. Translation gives CASSLGGGRFYNEQFF.

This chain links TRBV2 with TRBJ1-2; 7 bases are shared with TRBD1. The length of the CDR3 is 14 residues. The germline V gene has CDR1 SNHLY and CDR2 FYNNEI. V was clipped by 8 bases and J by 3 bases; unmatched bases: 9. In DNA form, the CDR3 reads TGTGCCAGCTCTCCCAGCGGGACAGACTATGGCTACACCTTC. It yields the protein CASSPSGTDYGYTF.

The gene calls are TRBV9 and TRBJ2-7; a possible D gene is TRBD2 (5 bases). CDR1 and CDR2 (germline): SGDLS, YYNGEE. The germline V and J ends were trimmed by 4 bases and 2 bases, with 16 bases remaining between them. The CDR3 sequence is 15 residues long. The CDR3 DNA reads TGTGCCAGCAGCCCAGGTAGCGTTAAGGCCTACGAGCAGTACTTC. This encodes CASSPGSVKAYEQYF.

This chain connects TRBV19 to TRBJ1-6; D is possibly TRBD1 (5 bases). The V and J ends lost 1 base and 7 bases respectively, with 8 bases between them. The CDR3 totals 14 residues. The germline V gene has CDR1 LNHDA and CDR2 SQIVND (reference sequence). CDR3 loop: CASSIARVNSPLHF. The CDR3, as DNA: TGTGCCAGTAGTATAGCCAGGGTCAATTCACCCCTCCACTTT.

CDR3: CASSSNPNQPQHF. CDR3 DNA sequence: TGTGCCAGCAGCTCAAACCCCAATCAGCCCCAGCATTTT. The V call is TRBV11-2, the J call TRBJ1-5; no definite D call. V was clipped by 4 bases and J by 3 bases, with 7 bases between them. Germline V gives CDR1 SGHAT, CDR2 FQNNGV. The CDR3 runs 13 residues.

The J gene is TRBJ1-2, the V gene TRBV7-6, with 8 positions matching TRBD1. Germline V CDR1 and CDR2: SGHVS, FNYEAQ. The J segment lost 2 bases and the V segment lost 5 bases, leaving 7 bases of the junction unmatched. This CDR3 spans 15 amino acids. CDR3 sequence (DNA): TGTGCCAGCAGCAGGCGACAGGGGACAAACTATGGCTACACCTTC. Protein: CASSRRQGTNYGYTF.

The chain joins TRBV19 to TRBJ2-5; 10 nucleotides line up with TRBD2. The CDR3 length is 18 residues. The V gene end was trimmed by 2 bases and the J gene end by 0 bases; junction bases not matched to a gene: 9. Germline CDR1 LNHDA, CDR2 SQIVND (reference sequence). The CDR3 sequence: CASSIIWTSGEYQETQYF. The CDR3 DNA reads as TGTGCCAGTAGTATAATCTGGACTAGCGGCGAGTACCAAGAGACCCAGTACTTC.

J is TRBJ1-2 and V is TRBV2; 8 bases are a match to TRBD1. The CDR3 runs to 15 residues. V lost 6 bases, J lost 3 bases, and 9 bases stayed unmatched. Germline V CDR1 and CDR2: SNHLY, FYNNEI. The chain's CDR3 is CASSRRLTGDYGYTF. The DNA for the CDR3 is TGTGCCAGCAGCCGTAGGTTGACAGGGGACTATGGCTACACCTTC.

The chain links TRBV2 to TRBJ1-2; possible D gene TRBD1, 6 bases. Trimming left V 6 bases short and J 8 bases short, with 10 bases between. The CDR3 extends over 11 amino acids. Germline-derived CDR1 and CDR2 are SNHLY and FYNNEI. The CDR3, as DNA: TGTGCCAGCAGACAGGGAGTCGGCTACACCTTC. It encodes CASRQGVGYTF. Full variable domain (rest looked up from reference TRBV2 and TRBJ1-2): EPEVTQTPSHQVTQMGQEVILRCVPISNHLYFYWYRQILGQKVEFLVSFYNNEISEKSEIFDDQFSVERPDGSNFTLKIRSTKLEDSAMYFCASRQGVGYTFGSGTRLTVV.

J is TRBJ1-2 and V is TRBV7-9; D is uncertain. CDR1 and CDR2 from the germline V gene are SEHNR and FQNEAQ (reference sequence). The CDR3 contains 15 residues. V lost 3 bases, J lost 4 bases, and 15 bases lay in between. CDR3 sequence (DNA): TGTGCCAGCAGCTTTTCCCGGAGTAAGGTCTATGGCTACACCTTC. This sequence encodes CASSFSRSKVYGYTF.

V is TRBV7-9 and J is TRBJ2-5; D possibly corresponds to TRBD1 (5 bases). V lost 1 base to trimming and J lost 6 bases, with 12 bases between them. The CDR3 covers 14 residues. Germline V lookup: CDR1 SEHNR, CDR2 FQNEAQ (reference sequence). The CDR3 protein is CASSLDRSTKTQYF. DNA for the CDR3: TGTGCCAGCAGCTTAGACAGGTCCACGAAGACCCAGTACTTC.

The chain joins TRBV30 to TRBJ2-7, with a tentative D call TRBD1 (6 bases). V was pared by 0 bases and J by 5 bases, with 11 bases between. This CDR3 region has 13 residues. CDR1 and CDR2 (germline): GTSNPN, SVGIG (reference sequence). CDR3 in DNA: TGTGCCTGGAGTGTGGGGGCCGCAAACGAGCAGTACTTC. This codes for CAWSVGAANEQYF.